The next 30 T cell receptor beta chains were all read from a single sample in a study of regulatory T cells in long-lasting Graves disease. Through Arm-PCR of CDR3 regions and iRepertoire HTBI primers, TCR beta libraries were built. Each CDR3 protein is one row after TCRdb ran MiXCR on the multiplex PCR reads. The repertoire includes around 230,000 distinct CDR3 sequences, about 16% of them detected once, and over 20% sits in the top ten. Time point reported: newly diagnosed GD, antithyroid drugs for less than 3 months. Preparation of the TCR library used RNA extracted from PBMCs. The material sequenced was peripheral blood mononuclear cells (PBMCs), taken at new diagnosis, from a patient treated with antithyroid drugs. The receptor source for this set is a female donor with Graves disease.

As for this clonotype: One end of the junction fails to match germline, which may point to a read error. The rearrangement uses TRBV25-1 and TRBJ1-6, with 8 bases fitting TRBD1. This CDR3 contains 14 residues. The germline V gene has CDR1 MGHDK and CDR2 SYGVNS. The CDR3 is CASSLDRGHSPPHF. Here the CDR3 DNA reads TGTGCCAGCAGCTTAGACAGGGGCCATTCACCCCCCCACTTT.

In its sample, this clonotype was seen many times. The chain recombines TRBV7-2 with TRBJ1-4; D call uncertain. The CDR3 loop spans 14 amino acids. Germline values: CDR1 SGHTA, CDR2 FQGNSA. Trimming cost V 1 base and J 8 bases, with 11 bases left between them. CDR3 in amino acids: CASSLVGKGEKLFF. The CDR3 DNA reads TGTGCCAGCAGCTTAGTGGGTAAAGGCGAAAAACTGTTTTTT.

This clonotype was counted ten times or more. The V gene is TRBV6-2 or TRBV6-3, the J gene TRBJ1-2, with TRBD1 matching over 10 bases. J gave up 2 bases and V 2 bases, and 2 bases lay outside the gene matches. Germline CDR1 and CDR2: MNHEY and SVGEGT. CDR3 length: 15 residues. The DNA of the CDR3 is TGTGCCAGCAGTTACCGGACAGGGGGGAACTATGGCTACACCTTC. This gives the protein CASSYRTGGNYGYTF.

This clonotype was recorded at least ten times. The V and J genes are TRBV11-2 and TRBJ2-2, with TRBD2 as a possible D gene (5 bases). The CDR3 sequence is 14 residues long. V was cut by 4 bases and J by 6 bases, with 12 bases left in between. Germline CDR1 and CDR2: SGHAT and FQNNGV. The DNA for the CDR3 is TGTGCCAGCAGCTACGCGAGGGCGGCCGGGGAGCTGTTTTTT. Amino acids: CASSYARAAGELFF.

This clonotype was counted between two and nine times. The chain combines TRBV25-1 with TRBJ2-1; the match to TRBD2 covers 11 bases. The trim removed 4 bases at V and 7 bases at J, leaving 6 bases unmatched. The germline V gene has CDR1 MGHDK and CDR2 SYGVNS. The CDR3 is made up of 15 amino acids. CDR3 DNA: TGTGCCAGCAGTGTCTCCGGGACTAGCGGAAATGAGCAGTTCTTC. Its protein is CASSVSGTSGNEQFF.

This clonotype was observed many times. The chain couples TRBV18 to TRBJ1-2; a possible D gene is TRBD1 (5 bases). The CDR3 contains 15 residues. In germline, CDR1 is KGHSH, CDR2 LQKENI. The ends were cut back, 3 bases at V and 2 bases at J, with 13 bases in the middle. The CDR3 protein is CASSPRDVANYGYTF. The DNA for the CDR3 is TGTGCCAGCTCACCTCGGGACGTAGCCAACTATGGCTACACCTTC.

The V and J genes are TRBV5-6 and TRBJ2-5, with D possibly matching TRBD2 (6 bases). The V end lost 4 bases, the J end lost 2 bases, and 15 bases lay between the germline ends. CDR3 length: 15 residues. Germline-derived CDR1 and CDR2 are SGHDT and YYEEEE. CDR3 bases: TGTGCCAGCAGCCCATTAGCGGTACGACAAGAGACCCAGTACTTC. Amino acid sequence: CASSPLAVRQETQYF.

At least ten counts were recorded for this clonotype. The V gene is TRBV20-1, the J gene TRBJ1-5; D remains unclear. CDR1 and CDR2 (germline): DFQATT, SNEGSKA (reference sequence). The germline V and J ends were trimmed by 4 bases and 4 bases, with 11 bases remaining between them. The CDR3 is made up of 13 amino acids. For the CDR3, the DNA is TGCAGTGCTATTAGGCAGGCGAATCAGCCCCAGCATTTT. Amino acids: CSAIRQANQPQHF.

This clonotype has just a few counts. The chain's CDR3 is CASSRRTVSGNTIYF. CDR3 bases: TGTGCCAGTAGCCGGCGGACGGTCTCTGGAAACACCATATATTTT. The chain employs TRBV19 and TRBJ1-3; no firm D call. The ends were cut back, 6 bases at V and 0 bases at J, with 12 bases in the middle. Germline loops: CDR1 LNHDA, CDR2 SQIVND (reference sequence). The CDR3 consists of 15 residues.

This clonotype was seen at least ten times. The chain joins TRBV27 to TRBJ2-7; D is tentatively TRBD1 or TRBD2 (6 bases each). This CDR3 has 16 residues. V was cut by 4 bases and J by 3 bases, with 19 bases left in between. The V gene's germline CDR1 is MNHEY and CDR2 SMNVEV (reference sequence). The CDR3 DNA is TGTGCCAGCAGTTCCGGGGGCCCCCACCCCATCTACGAGCAGTACTTC. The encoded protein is CASSSGGPHPIYEQYF.

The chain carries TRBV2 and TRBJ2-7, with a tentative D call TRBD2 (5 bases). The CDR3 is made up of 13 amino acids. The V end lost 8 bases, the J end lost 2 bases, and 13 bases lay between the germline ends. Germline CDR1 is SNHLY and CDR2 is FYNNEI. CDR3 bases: TGTGCCAGCGGCAGGTTTAGCGCCTACGAGCAGTACGTC. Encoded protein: CASGRFSAYEQYV.

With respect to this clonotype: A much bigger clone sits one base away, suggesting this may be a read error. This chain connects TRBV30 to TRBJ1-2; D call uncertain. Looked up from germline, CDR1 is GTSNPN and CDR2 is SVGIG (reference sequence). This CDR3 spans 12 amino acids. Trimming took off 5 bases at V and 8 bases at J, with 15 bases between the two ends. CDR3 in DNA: TGTGCCTGGGGTATAAACCGTCAGGGCTACACCTTC. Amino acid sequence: CAWGINRQGYTF.

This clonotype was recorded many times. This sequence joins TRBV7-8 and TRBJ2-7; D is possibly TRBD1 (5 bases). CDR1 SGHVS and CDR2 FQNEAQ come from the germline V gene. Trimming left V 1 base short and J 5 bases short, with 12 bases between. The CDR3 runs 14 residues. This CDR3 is CASSLVAGKDEQYF. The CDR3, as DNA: TGTGCCAGCAGCTTAGTGGCAGGGAAGGACGAGCAGTACTTC. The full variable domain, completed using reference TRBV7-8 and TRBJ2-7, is GAGVSQSPRYKVAKRGQDVALRCDPISGHVSLFWYQQALGQGPEFLTYFQNEAQLDKSGLPSDRFFAERPEGSVSTLKIQRTQQEDSAVYLCASSLVAGKDEQYFGPGTRLTVT.

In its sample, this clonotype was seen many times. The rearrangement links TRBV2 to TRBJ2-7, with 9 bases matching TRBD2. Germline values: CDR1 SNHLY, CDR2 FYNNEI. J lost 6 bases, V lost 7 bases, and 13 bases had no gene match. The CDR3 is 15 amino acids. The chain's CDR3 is CASKVGASGTREQYF. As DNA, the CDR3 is TGTGCCAGCAAGGTTGGGGCTAGCGGGACACGCGAGCAGTACTTC.

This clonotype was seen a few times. The CDR3 protein is CASSMASGGYEQYF. The CDR3 region has the DNA TGTGCCAGTAGTATGGCTAGCGGGGGATACGAGCAGTACTTC. The J gene is TRBJ2-7, the V gene TRBV19, with 10 bases identical to TRBD2. This CDR3 has 14 residues. V trimming: 3 bases; J trimming: 4 bases; junction bases outside the gene matches: 3. In germline, CDR1 is LNHDA, CDR2 SQIVND (reference sequence).

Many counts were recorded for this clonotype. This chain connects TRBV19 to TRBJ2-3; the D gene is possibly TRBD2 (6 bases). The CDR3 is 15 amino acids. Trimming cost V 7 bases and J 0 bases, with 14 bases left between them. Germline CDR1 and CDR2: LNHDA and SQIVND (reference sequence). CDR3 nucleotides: TGTGCCAGTATCTCTAGCGATACTAGCACAGATACGCAGTATTTT. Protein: CASISSDTSTDTQYF.

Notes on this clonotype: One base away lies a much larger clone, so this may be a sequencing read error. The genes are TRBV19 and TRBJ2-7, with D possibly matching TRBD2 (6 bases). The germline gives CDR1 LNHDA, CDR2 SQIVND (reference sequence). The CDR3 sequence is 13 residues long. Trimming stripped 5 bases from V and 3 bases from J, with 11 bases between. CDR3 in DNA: TGTGCCAGTAGTTTAGCGGAAGACTACGAGCAGTACTTC. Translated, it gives CASSLAEDYEQYF.

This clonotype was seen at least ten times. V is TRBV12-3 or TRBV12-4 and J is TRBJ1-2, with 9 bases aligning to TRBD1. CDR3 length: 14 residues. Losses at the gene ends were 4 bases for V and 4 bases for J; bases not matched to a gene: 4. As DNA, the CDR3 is TGTGCCAGCAGTTACAGGGGGCTCAGCTATGGCTACACCTTC. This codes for CASSYRGLSYGYTF.

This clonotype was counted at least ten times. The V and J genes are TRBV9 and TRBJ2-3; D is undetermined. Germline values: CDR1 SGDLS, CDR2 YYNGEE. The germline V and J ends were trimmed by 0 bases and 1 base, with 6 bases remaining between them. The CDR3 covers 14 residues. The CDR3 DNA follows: TGTGCCAGCAGCGTAGATGGAGGCACAGATACGCAGTATTTT. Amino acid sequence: CASSVDGGTDTQYF.

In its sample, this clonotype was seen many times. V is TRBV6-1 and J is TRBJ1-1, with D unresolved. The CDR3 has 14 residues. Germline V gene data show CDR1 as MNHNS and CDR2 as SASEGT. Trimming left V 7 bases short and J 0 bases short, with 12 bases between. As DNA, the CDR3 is TGTGCCAGCACCGAGACAATCATGAACACTGAAGCTTTCTTT. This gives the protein CASTETIMNTEAFF.

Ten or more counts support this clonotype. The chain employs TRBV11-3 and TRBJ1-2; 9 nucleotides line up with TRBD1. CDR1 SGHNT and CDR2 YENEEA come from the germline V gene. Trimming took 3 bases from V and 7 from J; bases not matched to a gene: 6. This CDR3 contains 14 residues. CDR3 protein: CASSFRTGAAGYTF. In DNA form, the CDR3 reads TGTGCCAGCAGCTTCAGGACAGGGGCAGCTGGCTACACCTTC.

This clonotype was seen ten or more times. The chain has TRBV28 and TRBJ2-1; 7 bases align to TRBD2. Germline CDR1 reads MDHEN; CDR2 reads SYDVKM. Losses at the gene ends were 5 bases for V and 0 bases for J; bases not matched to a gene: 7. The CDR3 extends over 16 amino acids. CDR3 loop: CASSPGGSRSYNEQFF. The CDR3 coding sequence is TGTGCCAGCAGTCCCGGCGGGAGTCGCTCCTACAATGAGCAGTTCTTC.

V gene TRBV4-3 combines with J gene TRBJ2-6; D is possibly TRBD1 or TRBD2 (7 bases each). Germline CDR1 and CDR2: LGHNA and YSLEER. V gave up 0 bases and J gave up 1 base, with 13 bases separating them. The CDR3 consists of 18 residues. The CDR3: CASSQDPRGGSGANVLTF. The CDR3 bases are TGCGCCAGCAGCCAAGATCCCAGGGGGGGATCTGGGGCCAACGTCCTGACTTTC.

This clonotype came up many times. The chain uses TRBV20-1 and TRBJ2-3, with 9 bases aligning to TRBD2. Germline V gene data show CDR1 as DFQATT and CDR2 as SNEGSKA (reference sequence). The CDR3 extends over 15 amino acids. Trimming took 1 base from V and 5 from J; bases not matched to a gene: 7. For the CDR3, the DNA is TGCAGTGCTAGAGGTGCGGCGGGAGGGGAAGATACGCAGTATTTT. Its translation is CSARGAAGGEDTQYF.

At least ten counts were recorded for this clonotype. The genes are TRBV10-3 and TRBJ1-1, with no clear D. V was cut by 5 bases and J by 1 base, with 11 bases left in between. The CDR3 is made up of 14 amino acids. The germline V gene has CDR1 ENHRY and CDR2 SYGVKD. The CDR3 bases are TGTGCCATCAGTCCCACCGGGAAGAACACTGAAGCTTTCTTT. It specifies CAISPTGKNTEAFF.

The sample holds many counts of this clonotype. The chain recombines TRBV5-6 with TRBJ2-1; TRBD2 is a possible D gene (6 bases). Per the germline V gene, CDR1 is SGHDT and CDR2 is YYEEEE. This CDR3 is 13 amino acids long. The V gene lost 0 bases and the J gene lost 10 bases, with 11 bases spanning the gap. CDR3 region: CASSLGTSWEQFF. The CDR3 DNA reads TGTGCCAGCAGCTTGGGTACTAGCTGGGAGCAGTTCTTC.

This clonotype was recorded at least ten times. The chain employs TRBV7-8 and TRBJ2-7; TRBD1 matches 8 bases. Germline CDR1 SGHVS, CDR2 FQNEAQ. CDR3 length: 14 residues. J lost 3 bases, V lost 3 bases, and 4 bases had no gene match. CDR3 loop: CASSFGTGSYEQYF. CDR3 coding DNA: TGTGCCAGCAGCTTCGGGACAGGTAGCTACGAGCAGTACTTC. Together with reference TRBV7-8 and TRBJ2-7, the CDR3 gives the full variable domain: GAGVSQSPRYKVAKRGQDVALRCDPISGHVSLFWYQQALGQGPEFLTYFQNEAQLDKSGLPSDRFFAERPEGSVSTLKIQRTQQEDSAVYLCASSFGTGSYEQYFGPGTRLTVT.

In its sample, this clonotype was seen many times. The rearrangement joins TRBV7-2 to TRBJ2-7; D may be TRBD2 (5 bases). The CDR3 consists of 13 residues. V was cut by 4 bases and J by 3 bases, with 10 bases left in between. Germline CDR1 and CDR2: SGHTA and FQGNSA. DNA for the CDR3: TGTGCCAGCAGCTCTCGGACTGGCTACGAGCAGTACTTC. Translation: CASSSRTGYEQYF.

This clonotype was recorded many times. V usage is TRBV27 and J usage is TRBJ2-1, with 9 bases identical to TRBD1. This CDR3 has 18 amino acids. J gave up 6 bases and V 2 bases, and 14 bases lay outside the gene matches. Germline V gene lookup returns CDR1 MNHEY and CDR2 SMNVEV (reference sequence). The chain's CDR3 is CASSLIVRGTGYSNEQFF. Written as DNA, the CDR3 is TGTGCCAGCAGTTTAATTGTCCGCGGGACAGGGTATAGCAATGAGCAGTTCTTC.

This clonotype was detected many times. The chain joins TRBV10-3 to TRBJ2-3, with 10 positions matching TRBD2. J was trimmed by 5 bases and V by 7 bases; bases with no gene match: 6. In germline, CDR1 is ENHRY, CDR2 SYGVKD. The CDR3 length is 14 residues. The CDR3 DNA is TGTGCCATCAAGATGAGCGGGAGGGGAGATACGCAGTATTTT. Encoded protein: CAIKMSGRGDTQYF.